The clone carrying this T cell receptor (beta chain) was seen only once. Its target is unknown. The data belong to a study of human T cells and chemical hapten exposure. Study context: 0.01% DPC was applied to the upper back in patch tests, which were read at 6 days. Study conclusions and caveats: Expanded TCRs formed significantly more large CDR3 similarity clusters than controls. Each of the donors had alopecia, so their immune responses may not resemble those of healthy people.

Documented time point: pre-sensitization, week 0. The treatment: therapeutic diphenylcyclopropenone sensitization with weekly scalp DPC. TCRdb re-derived calls from the RACE reads in MiXCR, one entry per CDR3 protein. The sample lists about 120,000 distinct CDR3 sequences, roughly 14% occurring once. The V and J ends lost 6 bases and 2 bases respectively, with 17 bases between them. The CDR3 consists of 15 residues. Per the germline V gene, CDR1 is MNHEY and CDR2 is SVGAGI. The rearrangement joins TRBV6-5 to TRBJ2-7; maybe TRBD2 (6 bases). The receptor's source is a woman younger than 35 with alopecia areata. Some clones in this sample may be carry-over from other donors' samples. Material: whole blood, obtained in connection with sensitization to the hapten diphenylcyclopropenone (DPC). The DNA of the CDR3 is TGTGCCAGCAGCCTCCGGGGCGGGGCAACCTACGAGCAGTACTTC. Protein product: CASSLRGGATYEQYF.